The entry below gives a single T cell receptor (beta chain) sequence along with its context. V dropped 0 bases and J dropped 2 bases, with 9 bases sitting between them. Looked up from germline, CDR1 is SGHDT and CDR2 is YYEEEE. The CDR3 runs to 14 residues. The data were taken from a study of control samples from healthy donors and cancer patients. The table came from immunoSEQ multiplex PCR; TCRdb's copy has only in-frame clones and leaves some out. This sample has approximately 58,000 clones; around 87% occur once, and the top ten carry more than 9.5%. The origin of this receptor is an older woman with lung cancer. V usage is TRBV5-6 and J usage is TRBJ2-7; weak D call: TRBD1 (6 bases). Input material: PBMCs. The CDR3 DNA follows: TGTGCCAGCAGCTTGGACAGGGTGGCCTACGAGCAGTACTTC. Encoded protein: CASSLDRVAYEQYF.